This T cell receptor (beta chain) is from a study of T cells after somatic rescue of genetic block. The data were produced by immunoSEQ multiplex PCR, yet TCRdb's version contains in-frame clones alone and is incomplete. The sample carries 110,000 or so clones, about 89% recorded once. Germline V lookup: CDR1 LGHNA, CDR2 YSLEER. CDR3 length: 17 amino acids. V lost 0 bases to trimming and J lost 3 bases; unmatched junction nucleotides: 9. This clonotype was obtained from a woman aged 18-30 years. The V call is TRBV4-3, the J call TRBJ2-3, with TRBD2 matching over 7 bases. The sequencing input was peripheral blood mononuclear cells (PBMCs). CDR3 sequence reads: CASSQEWSGEPTDTQYF. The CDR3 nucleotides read TGCGCCAGCAGCCAAGAGTGGAGCGGGGAGCCTACAGATACGCAGTATTTT.